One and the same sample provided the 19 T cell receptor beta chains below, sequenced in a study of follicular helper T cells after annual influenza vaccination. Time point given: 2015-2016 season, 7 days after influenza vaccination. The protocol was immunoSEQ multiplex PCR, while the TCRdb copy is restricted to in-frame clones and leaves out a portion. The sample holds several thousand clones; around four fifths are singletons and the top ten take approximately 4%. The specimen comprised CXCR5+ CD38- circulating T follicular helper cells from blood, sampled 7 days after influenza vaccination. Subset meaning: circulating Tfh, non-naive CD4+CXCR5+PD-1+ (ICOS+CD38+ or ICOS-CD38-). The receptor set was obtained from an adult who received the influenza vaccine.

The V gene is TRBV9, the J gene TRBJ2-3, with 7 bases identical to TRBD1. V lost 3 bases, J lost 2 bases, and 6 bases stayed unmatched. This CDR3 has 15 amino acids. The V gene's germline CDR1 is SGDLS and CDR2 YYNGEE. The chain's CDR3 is CASSASQGVTDTQYF. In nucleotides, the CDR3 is TGTGCCAGCAGCGCTAGTCAGGGGGTCACAGATACGCAGTATTTT. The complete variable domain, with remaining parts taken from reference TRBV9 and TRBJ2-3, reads DSGVTQTPKHLITATGQRVTLRCSPRSGDLSVYWYQQSLDQGLQFLIQYYNGEERAKGNILERFSAQQFPDLHSELNLSSLELGDSALYFCASSASQGVTDTQYFGPGTRLTVL.

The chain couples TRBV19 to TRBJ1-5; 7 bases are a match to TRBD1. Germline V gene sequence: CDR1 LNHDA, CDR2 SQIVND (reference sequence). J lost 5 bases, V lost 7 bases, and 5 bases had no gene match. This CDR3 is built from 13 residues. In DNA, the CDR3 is TGTGCCAGTAATAGGGACAGCCATCAGCCCCAGCATTTT. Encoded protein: CASNRDSHQPQHF.

CDR3 protein: CASSPPGGGETQYF. Written as DNA, the CDR3 is TGTGCCAGCAGTCCACCGGGGGGTGGGGAGACCCAGTACTTC. The rearrangement links TRBV28 to TRBJ2-5, with 7 bases fitting TRBD2. The germline V gene encodes CDR1 MDHEN and CDR2 SYDVKM. J was trimmed by 5 bases and V by 5 bases; bases with no gene match: 8. The CDR3 runs 14 residues. Variable domain in full (rest from reference TRBV28 and TRBJ2-5): DVKVTQSSRYLVKRTGEKVFLECVQDMDHENMFWYRQDPGLGLRLIYFSYDVKMKEKGDIPEGYSVSREKKERFSLILESASTNQTSMYLCASSPPGGGETQYFGPGTRLLVL.

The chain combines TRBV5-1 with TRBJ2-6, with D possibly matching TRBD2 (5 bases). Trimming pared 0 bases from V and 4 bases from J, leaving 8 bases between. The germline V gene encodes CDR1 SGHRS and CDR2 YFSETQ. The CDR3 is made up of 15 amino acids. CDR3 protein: CASSLDSGGANVLTF. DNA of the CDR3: TGCGCCAGCAGCTTGGACAGCGGAGGGGCCAACGTCCTGACTTTC.

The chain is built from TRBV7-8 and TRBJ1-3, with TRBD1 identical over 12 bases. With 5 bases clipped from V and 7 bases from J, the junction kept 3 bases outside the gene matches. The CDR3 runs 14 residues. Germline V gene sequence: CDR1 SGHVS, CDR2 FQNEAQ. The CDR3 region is CASSTGTGGNTIYF. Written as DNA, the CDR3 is TGTGCCAGCAGCACTGGGACAGGGGGCAACACCATATATTTT.

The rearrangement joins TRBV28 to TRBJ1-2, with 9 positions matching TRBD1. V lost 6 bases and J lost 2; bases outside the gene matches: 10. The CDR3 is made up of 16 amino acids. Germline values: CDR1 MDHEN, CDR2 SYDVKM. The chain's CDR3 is CASSSLETGGNYGYTF. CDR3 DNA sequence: TGTGCCAGCAGCTCCCTTGAGACAGGGGGGAACTATGGCTACACCTTC.

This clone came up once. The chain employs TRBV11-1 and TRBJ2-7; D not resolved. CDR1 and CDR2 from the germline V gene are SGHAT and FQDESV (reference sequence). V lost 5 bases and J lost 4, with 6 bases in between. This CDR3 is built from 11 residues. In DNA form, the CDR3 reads TGTGCCAGCAGCCAATATTACGAGCAGTACTTC. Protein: CASSQYYEQYF.

CDR3 amino acids: CASRKGAGTSYEQYF. The CDR3 region has the DNA TGTGCCAGCAGAAAGGGGGCCGGGACTAGCTACGAGCAGTACTTC. The J gene is TRBJ2-7, the V gene TRBV6-1; D may be TRBD2 (8 bases). The CDR3 is made up of 15 amino acids. Germline CDR1 is MNHNS and CDR2 is SASEGT. Trimming left V 6 bases short and J 3 bases short, with 18 bases between.

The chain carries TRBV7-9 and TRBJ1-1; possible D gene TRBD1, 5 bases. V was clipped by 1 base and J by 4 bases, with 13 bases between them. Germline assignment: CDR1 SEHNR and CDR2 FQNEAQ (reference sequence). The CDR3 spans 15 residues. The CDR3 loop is CASSLDTGVITEAFF. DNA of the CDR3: TGTGCCAGCAGCTTAGACACAGGTGTGATCACTGAAGCTTTCTTT. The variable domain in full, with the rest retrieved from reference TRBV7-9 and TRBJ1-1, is DTGVSQNPRHKITKRGQNVTFRCDPISEHNRLYWYRQTLGQGPEFLTYFQNEAQLEKSRLLSDRFSAERPKGSFSTLEIQRTEQGDSAMYLCASSLDTGVITEAFFGQGTRLTVV.

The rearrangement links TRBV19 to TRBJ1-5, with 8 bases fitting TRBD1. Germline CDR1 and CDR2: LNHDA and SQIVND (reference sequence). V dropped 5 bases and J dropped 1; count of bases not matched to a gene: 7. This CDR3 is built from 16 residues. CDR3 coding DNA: TGTGCCAGTAGTCGAGGGGGACAGGCCAGCAATCAGCCCCAGCATTTT. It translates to CASSRGGQASNQPQHF.

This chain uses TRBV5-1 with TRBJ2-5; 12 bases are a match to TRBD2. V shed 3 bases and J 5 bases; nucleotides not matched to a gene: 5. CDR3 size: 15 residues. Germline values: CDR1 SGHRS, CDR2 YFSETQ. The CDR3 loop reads CASSSSGGAEETQYF. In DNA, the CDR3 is TGCGCCAGCAGCTCTAGCGGGGGGGCCGAGGAGACCCAGTACTTC.

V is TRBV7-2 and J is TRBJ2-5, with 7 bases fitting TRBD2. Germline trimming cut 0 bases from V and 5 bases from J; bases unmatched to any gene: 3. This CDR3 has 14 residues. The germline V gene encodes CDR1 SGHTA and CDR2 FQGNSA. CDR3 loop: CASSLAWGGETQYF. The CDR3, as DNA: TGTGCCAGCAGCTTAGCGTGGGGGGGGGAGACCCAGTACTTC.

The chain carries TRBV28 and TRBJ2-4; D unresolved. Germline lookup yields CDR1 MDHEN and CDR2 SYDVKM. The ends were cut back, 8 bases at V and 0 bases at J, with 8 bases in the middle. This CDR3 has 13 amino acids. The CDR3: CASSTVAKNIQYF. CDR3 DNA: TGTGCCAGCTCGACCGTAGCCAAAAACATTCAGTACTTC.

CDR3 protein: CASSLDSRSPLHF. The CDR3, as DNA: TGTGCCAGCAGCTTGGACAGCCGTTCACCCCTCCACTTT. The chain has TRBV5-5 and TRBJ1-6, with D hard to call. The germline V and J ends were trimmed by 0 bases and 9 bases, with 7 bases remaining between them. The CDR3 contains 13 residues. Per germline, CDR1 SGHKS and CDR2 YYEKEE (reference sequence).

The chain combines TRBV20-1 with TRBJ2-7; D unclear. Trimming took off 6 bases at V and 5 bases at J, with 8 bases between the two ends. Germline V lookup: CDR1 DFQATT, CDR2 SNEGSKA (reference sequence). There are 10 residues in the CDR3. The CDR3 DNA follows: TGCAGTGCAGGGTTCAACGAGCAGTACTTC. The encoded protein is CSAGFNEQYF.

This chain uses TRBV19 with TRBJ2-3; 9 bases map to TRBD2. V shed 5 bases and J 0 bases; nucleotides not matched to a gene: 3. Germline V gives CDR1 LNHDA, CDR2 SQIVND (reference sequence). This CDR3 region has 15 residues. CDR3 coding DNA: TGTGCCAGTAGTTCTAGCGGGGTTAGCACAGATACGCAGTATTTT. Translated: CASSSSGVSTDTQYF.

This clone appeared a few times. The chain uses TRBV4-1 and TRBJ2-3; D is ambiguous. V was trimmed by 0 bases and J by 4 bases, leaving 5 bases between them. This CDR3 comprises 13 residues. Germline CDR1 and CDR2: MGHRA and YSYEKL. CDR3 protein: CASSQDLPDTQYF. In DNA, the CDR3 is TGCGCCAGCAGCCAAGACCTACCAGATACGCAGTATTTT.

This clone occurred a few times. The CDR3 DNA reads as TGCGCCAGCAGTTCGCCGGGACAGGGGGCTCCTTTCTACACTGAAGCTTTCTTT. The encoded protein is CASSSPGQGAPFYTEAFF. The chain is built from TRBV10-1 and TRBJ1-1, with 12 bases that match TRBD1. The V gene end was trimmed by 5 bases and the J gene end by 3 bases; junction bases not matched to a gene: 13. This CDR3 comprises 18 residues. Germline CDR1 reads WNHNN; CDR2 reads SYGVQD (reference sequence).

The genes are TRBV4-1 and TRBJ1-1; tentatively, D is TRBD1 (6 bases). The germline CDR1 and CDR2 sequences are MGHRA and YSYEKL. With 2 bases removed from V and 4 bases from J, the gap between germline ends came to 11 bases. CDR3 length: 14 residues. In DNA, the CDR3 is TGCGCCAGCAGCCAACAGGACAGACCCACTGAAGCTTTCTTT. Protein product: CASSQQDRPTEAFF.